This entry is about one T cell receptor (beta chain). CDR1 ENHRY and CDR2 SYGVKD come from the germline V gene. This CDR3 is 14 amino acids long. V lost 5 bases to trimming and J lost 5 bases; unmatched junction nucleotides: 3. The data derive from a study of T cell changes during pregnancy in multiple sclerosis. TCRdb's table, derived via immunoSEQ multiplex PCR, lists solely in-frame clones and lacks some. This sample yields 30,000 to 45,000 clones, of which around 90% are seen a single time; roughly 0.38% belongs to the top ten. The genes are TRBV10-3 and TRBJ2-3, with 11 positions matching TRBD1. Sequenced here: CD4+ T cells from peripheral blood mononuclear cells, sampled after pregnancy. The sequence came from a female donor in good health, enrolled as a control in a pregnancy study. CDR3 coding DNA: TGTGCCATCAGTCTGGACAGGGGGCGAGATACGCAGTATTTT. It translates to CAISLDRGRDTQYF.